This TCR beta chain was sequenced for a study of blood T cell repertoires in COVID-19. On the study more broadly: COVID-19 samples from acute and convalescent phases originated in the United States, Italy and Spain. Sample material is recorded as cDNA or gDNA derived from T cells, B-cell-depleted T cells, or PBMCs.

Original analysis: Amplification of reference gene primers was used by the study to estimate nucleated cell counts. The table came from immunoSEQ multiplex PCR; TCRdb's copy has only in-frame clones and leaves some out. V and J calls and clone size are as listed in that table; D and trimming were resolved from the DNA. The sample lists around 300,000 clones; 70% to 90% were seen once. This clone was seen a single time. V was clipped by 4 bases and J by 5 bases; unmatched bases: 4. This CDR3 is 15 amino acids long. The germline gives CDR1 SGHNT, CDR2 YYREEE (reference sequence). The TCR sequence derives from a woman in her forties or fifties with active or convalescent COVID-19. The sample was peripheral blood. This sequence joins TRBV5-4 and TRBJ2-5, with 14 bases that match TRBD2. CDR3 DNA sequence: TGTGCCAGCAGCCCAGGGACTAGCGGGAGTGAGACCCAGTACTTC. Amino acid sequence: CASSPGTSGSETQYF.